Sequencing of this T cell receptor beta chain was carried out in a study of beta chain features in type 1 diabetes. A CD45RO/CCR7/CD25/CD127/CD95/CD27 panel sorted naive, central memory, regulatory and stem cell-like memory CD4+ cells. Sorted cells reached over 98% purity in every population. General study findings and limits: Moderately but significantly shorter TCRB CDR3s were found in Type 1 diabetes patients in all four CD4+ subsets. Junctions at VDJ sites from type 1 diabetes patients had fewer insertions and more deletions.

Every bit of the isolated RNA underwent reverse transcription, so sequencing read expressed TCRB transcripts. The data were produced by immunoSEQ multiplex PCR, yet TCRdb's version contains in-frame clones alone and is incomplete. The sample carries 500,000 to 650,000 clones, roughly an eighth recorded once. This clone was recorded a few times. The antigen remains undetermined. J gave up 6 bases and V 2 bases, and 7 bases lay outside the gene matches. CDR1 and CDR2 from the germline V gene are SGHDN and FVKESK. This CDR3 comprises 15 residues. This chain links TRBV14 with TRBJ2-3, with 8 bases that match TRBD1. Sequencing was carried out using naive CD4+ T cells from blood. The clonotype was recovered from a man aged 25-45 years with type 1 diabetes. The CDR3 nucleotides are TGTGCCAGCAGCCAACTGGACAGGGTGCTGGATACGCAGTATTTT. It codes for CASSQLDRVLDTQYF. Complete variable domain (other parts from reference TRBV14 and TRBJ2-3): EAGVTQFPSHSVIEKGQTVTLRCDPISGHDNLYWYRRVMGKEIKFLLHFVKESKQDESGMPNNRFLAERTGGTYSTLKVQPAELEDSGVYFCASSQLDRVLDTQYFGPGTRLTVL.